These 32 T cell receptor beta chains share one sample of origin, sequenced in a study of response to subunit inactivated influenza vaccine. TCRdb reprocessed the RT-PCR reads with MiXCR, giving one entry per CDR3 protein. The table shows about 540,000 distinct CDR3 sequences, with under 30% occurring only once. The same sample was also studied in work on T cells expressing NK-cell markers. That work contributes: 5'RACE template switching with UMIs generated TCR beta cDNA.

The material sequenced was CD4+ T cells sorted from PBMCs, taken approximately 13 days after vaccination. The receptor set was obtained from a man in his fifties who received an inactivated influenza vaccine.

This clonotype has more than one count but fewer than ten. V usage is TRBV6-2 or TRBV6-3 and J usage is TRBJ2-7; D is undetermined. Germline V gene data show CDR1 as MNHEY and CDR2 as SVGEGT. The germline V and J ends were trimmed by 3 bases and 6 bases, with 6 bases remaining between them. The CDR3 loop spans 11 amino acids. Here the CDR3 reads CASSYRLEQYF. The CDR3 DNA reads TGTGCCAGCAGTTATCGGCTCGAGCAGTACTTC.

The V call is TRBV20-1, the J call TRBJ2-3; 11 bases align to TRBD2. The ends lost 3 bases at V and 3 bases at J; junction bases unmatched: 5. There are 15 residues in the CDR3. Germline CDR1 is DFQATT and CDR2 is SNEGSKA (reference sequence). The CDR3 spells CSASLSGRATDTQYF. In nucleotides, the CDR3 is TGCAGTGCTAGCCTTAGCGGGAGGGCGACAGATACGCAGTATTTT.

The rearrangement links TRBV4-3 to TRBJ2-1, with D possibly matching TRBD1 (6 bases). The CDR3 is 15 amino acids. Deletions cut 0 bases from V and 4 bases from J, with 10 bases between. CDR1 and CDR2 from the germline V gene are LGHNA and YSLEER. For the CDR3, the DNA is TGCGCCAGCAGCCAAGATCAGGGGTCTTACAATGAGCAGTTCTTC. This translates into CASSQDQGSYNEQFF.

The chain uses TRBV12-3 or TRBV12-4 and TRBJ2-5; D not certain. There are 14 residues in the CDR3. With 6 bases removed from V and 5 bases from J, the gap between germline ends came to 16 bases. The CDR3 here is CASRQETKSETQYF. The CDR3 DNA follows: TGTGCCAGCAGGCAGGAGACCAAATCCGAGACCCAGTACTTC.

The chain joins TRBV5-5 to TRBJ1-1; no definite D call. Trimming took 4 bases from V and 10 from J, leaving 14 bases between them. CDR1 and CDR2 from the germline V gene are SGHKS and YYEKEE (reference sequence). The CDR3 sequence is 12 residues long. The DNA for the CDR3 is TGTGCCAGCAGCAAGGAACGGCAGGTAGCTTTCTTT. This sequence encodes CASSKERQVAFF.

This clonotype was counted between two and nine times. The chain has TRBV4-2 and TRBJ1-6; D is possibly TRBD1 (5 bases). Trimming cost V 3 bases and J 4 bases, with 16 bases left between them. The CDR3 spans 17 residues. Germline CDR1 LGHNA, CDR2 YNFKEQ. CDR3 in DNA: TGTGCCAGCAGCCAGGAGGGCATGGGGGGTTATAATTCACCCCTCCACTTT. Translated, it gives CASSQEGMGGYNSPLHF.

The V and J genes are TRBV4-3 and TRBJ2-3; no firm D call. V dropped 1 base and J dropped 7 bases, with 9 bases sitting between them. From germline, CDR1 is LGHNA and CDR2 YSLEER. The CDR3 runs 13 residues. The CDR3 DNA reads TGCGCCAGCAGCCAAGGGTACCAGAATACGCAGTATTTT. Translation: CASSQGYQNTQYF.

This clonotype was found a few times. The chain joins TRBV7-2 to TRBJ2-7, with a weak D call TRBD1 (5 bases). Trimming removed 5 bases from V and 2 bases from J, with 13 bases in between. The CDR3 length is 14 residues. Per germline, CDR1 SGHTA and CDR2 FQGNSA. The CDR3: CASSGVETAYEQYF. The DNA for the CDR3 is TGTGCCAGCAGCGGCGTAGAGACAGCCTACGAGCAGTACTTC.

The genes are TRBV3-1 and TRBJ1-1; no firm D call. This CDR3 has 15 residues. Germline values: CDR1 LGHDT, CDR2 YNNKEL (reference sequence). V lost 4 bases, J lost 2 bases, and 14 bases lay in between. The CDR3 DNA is TGTGCCAGCAGCCCACGAAGGAGGCCCAACACTGAAGCTTTCTTT. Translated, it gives CASSPRRRPNTEAFF. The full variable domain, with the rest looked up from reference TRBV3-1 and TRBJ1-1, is DTAVSQTPKYLVTQMGNDKSIKCEQNLGHDTMYWYKQDSKKFLKIMFSYNNKELIINETVPNRFSPKSPDKAHLNLHINSLELGDSAVYFCASSPRRRPNTEAFFGQGTRLTVV.

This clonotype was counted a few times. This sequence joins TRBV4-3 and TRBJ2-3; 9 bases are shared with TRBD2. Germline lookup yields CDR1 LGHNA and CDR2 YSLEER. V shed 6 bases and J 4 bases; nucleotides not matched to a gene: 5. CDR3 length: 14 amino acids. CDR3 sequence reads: CASSRGLAPDTQYF. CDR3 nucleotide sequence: TGCGCCAGCAGTAGGGGACTAGCCCCAGATACGCAGTATTTT.

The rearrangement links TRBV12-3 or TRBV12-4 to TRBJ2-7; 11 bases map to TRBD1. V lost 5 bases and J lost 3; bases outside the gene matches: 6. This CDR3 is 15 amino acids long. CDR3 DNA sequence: TGTGCCAGCAGTAATCCGGGACAGGGGGACTACGAGCAGTACTTC. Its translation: CASSNPGQGDYEQYF.

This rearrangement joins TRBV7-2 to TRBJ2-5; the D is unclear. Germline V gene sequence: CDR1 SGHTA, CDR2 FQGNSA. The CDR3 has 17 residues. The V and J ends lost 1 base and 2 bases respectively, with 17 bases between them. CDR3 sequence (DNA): TGTGCCAGCAGCTTAGTTGGTCGCTGGAGTCTTCAAGAGACCCAGTACTTC. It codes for CASSLVGRWSLQETQYF.

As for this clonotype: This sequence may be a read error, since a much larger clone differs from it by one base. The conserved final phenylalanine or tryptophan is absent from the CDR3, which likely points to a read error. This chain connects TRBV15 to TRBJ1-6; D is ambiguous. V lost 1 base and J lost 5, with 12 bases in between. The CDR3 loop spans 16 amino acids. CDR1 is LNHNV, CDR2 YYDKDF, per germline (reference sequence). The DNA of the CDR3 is TGTGCCACCAGCAGAGGGAAGGTGCAGAATAATTCACCCCTCCACTTA. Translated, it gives CATSRGKVQNNSPLHL.

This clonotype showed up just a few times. CDR3 protein: CASSAGDYTGNTIYF. CDR3 in DNA: TGTGCCAGCAGCGCGGGGGACTACACTGGAAACACCATATATTTT. The chain recombines TRBV9 with TRBJ1-3; the D gene is possibly TRBD1 (5 bases). Trimming took 3 bases from V and 2 from J, leaving 12 bases between them. This CDR3 contains 15 residues. Germline V gene data show CDR1 as SGDLS and CDR2 as YYNGEE.

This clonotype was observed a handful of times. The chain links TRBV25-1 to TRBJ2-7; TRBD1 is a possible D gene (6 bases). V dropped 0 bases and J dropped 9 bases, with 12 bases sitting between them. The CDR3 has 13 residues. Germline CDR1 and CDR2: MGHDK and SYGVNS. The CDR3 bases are TGTGCCAGCAGTGAATATAACCTCAGGGGGCAGTACTTC. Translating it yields CASSEYNLRGQYF.

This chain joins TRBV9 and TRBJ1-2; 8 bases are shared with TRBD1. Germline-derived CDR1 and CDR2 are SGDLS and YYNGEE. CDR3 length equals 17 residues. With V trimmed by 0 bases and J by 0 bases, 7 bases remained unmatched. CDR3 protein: CASSVGDRSKANYGYTF. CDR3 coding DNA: TGTGCCAGCAGCGTAGGGGACAGGAGTAAAGCTAACTATGGCTACACCTTC.

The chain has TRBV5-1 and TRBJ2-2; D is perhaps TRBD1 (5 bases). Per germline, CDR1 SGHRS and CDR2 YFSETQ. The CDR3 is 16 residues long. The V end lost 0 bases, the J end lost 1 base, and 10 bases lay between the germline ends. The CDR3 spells CASSLEDTRNTGELFF. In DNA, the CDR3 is TGCGCCAGCAGCTTGGAGGACACACGGAACACCGGGGAGCTGTTTTTT.

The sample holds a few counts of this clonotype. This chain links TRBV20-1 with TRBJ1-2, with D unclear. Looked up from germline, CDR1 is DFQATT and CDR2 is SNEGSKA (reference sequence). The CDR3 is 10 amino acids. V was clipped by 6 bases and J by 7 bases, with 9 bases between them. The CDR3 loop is CSAGGSGYTF. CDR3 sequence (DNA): TGCAGTGCCGGAGGGAGTGGCTACACCTTC.

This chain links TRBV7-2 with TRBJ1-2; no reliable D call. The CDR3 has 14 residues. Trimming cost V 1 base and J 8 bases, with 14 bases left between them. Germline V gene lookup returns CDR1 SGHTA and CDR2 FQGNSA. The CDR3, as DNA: TGTGCCAGCAGCTTAGTCCTTTCGAAGGACGGCTACACCTTC. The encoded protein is CASSLVLSKDGYTF.

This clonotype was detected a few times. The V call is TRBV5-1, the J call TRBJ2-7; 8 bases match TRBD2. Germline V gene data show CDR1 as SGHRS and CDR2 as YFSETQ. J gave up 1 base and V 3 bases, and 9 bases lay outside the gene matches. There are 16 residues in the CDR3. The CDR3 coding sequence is TGCGCCAGCAGCTCTACCAGCGGGAGCCGATCCTACGAGCAGTACTTC. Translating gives CASSSTSGSRSYEQYF.

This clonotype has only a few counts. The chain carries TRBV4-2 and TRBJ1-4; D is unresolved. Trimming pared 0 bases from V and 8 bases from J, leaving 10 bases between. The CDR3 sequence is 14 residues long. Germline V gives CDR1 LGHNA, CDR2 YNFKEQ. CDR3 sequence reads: CASSQDKLAEKLFF. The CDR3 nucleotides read TGTGCCAGCAGCCAAGATAAGTTGGCGGAAAAACTGTTTTTT.

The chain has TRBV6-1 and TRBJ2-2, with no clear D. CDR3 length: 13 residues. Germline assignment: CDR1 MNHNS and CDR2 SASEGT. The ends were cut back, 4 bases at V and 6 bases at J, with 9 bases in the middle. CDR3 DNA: TGTGCCAGCAGTGTGCACGCCTCCGGGGAGCTGTTTTTT. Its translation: CASSVHASGELFF.

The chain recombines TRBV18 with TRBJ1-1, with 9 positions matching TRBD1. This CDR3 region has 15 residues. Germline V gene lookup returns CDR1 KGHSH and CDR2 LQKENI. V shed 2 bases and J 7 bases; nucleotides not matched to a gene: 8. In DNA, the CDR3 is TGTGCCAGCTCACCAATTTCGGGACAGGGCGTTGAAGCTTTCTTT. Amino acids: CASSPISGQGVEAFF. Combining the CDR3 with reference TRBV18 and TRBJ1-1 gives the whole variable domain NAGVMQNPRHLVRRRGQEARLRCSPMKGHSHVYWYRQLPEEGLKFMVYLQKENIIDESGMPKERFSAEFPKEGPSILRIQQVVRGDSAAYFCASSPISGQGVEAFFGQGTRLTVV.

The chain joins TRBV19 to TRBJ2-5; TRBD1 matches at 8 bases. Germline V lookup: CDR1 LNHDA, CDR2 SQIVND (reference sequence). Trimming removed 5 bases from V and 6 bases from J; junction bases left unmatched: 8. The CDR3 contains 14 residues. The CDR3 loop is CASSFGQGTKTQYF. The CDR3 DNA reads TGTGCCAGTAGTTTCGGACAGGGAACTAAGACCCAGTACTTC. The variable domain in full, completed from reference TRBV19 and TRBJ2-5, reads DGGITQSPKYLFRKEGQNVTLSCEQNLNHDAMYWYRQDPGQGLRLIYYSQIVNDFQKGDIAEGYSVSREKKESFPLTVTSAQKNPTAFYLCASSFGQGTKTQYFGPGTRLLVL.

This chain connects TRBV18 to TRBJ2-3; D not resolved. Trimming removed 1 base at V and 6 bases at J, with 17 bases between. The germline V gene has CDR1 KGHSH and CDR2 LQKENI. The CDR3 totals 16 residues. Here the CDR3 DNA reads TGTGCCAGCTCACCACTCCCGGATCCCGCATACGATACGCAGTATTTT. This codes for CASSPLPDPAYDTQYF. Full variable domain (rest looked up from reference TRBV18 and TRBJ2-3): NAGVMQNPRHLVRRRGQEARLRCSPMKGHSHVYWYRQLPEEGLKFMVYLQKENIIDESGMPKERFSAEFPKEGPSILRIQQVVRGDSAAYFCASSPLPDPAYDTQYFGPGTRLTVL.

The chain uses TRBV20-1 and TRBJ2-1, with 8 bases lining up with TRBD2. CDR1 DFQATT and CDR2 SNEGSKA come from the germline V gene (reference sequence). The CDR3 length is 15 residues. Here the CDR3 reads CSVVEAGGRPNEQFF. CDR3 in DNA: TGCAGCGTAGTAGAGGCGGGGGGCCGTCCGAATGAGCAGTTCTTC.

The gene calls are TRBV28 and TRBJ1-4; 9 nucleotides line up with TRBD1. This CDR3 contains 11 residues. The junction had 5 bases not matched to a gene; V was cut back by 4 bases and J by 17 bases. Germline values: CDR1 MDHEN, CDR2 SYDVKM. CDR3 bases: TGTGCCAGCAGTTCGACAGGGGGAATCTTTTTT. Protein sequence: CASSSTGGIFF.

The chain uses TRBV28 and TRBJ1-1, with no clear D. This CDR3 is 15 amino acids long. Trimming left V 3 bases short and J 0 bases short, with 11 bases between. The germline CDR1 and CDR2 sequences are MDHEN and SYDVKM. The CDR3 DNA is TGTGCCAGCAGTTTGGGAGGGCATATGAACACTGAAGCTTTCTTT. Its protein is CASSLGGHMNTEAFF.

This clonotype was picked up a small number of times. The CDR3 DNA reads as TGTGCCAGCAGCCAAGATAGGCTTCATTCACCCCTCCACTTT. Protein: CASSQDRLHSPLHF. The chain joins TRBV5-6 to TRBJ1-6; D not certain. CDR3 length equals 14 residues. The V end was cut by 4 bases, the J end by 8 bases, with 13 bases between. Germline V CDR1 and CDR2: SGHDT, YYEEEE.

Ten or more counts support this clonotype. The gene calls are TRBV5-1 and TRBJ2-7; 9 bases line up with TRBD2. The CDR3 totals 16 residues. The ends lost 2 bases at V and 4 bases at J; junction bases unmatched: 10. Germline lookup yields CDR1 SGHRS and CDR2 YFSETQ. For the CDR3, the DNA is TGCGCCAGCAGCTTCAGTAGCGGGAGTCAGAATTACGAGCAGTACTTC. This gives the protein CASSFSSGSQNYEQYF.

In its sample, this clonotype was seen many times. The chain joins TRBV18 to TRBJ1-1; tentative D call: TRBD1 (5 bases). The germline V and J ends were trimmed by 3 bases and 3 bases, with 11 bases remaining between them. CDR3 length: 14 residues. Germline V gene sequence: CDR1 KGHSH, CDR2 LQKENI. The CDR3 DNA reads TGTGCCAGCTCACCCGGTAGGGGTGACACTGAAGCTTTCTTT. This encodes CASSPGRGDTEAFF.

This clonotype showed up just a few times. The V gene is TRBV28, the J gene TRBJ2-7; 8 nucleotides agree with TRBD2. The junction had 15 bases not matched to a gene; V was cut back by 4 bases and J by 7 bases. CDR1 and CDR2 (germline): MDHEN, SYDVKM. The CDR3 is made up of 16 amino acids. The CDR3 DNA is TGTGCCAGCAGTTCACCCCCGGGACTAGAGGAGAGGGAGCAGTACTTC. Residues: CASSSPPGLEEREQYF.